This T cell receptor (beta chain) was observed in a study of control samples from healthy donors and cancer patients. Sequencing used immunoSEQ multiplex PCR; TCRdb keeps in-frame clones, though not all of them. The sample comprises more than 50,000 clones, more than 95% of which are singletons, and 0.95% to 1.4% rests with the top ten. Germline V CDR1 and CDR2: MNHEY, SMNVEV (reference sequence). The ends lost 4 bases at V and 6 bases at J; junction bases unmatched: 5. The CDR3 is 13 amino acids. This TCR came from a woman aged 18-29 years in good health. This chain joins TRBV27 and TRBJ1-2; 7 bases agree with TRBD1. Sequenced: blood. In DNA form, the CDR3 reads TGTGCCAGCAGTTCTCGGGACAGCGATGGCTACACCTTC. This sequence encodes CASSSRDSDGYTF.